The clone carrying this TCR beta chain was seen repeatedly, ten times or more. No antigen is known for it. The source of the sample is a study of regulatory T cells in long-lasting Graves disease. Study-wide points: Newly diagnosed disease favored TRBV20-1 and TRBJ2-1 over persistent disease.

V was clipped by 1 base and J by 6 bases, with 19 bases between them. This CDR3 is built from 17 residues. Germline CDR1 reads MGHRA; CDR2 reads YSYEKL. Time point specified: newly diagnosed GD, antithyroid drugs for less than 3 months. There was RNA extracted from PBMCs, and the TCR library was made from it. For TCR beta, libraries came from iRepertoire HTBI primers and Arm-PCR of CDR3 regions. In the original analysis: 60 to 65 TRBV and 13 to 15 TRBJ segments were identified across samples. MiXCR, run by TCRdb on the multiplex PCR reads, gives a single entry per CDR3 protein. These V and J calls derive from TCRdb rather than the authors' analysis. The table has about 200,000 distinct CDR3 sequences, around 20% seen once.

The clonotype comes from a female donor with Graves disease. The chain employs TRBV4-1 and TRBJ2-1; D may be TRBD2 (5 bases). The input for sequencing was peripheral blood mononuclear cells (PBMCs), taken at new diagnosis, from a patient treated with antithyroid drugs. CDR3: CASSQVAFTRESNEQFF. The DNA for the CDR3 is TGCGCCAGCAGCCAAGTAGCTTTTACGAGGGAGTCCAATGAGCAGTTCTTC.